This is a list of T cell receptor beta chains from one sample in a study of blood T cell repertoires in COVID-19. Sequenced by immunoSEQ multiplex PCR; TCRdb stores in-frame clones only, minus some. The table has roughly 250,000 clones, around four fifths seen once. The sample consisted of peripheral blood. These receptors originate from a woman in her fifties or sixties with active or convalescent COVID-19. The CDR3 runs from the conserved cysteine through the conserved F or W. Each record gives: J gene, clone size, D gene, CDR3 length, V gene, CDR3 protein, CDR3 DNA. D genes are given only for firm matches. Expanded clones are given a class, and other clones once, few, many or no size at all.

TRBJ2-1 | - | TRBD1 | 14 | TRBV6-5 | CASSPGTGDDEQFF | TGTGCCAGCTCGCCCGGGACAGGGGATGATGAGCAGTTCTTC
TRBJ1-6 | few | - | 18 | TRBV28 | CASSSLRESSSYNSPLHF | TGTGCCAGCAGTTCCCTCCGGGAGTCTAGCTCCTATAATTCACCCCTCCACTTT
TRBJ2-7 | - | TRBD1 | 14 | TRBV11-2 | CASSLWDRPYEQYF | TGTGCCAGCAGCTTATGGGACAGGCCCTACGAGCAGTACTTC
TRBJ1-4 | few | - | 15 | TRBV6-5 | CASRRGPATNEKLFF | TGTGCCAGCAGACGGGGTCCTGCAACTAATGAAAAACTGTTTTTT
TRBJ1-3 | - | - | 13 | TRBV30 | CAWSAALRNTIYF | TGTGCCTGGAGTGCAGCACTACGAAACACCATATATTTT
TRBJ1-2 | - | - | 13 | TRBV30 | CAWSRGYLYGYTF | TGTGCCTGGAGTCGGGGGTATCTCTATGGCTACACCTTC
TRBJ1-2 | - | - | 15 | TRBV18 | CASSPGQGINYGYTF | TGTGCCAGCTCACCGGGGCAGGGGATCAACTATGGCTACACCTTC
TRBJ1-4 | - | - | 12 | TRBV19 | CASRLNGEKLFF | TGTGCCAGTAGGCTAAATGGTGAAAAACTGTTTTTT
TRBJ1-2 | - | - | 19 | TRBV5-1 | CASTPRRQTQVPDPYGYTF | TGCGCCAGCACCCCCCGGCGTCAAACCCAGGTTCCGGATCCCTATGGCTACACCTTC
TRBJ2-5 | - | - | 13 | TRBV5-4 | CASSPGGEETQYF | TGTGCCAGCAGCCCCGGAGGGGAAGAGACCCAGTACTTC
TRBJ1-1 | - | TRBD1 | 13 | TRBV6-5 | CASADRRNTEAFF | TGTGCCAGCGCGGACAGGAGGAACACTGAAGCTTTCTTT
TRBJ1-5 | few | TRBD1 | 18 | TRBV4-1 | CASSHITRDRGQDQPQHF | TGCGCCAGCAGCCATATTACCCGGGACAGGGGGCAGGATCAGCCCCAGCATTTT
TRBJ1-3 | once | TRBD1 | 17 | TRBV7-6 | CASSPRGIRSSGNTIYF | TGTGCCAGCAGCCCCAGGGGGATCCGGAGCTCTGGAAACACCATATATTTT
TRBJ1-2 | - | - | 18 | TRBV19 | CASSIGYLSDPGIYGYTF | TGTGCCAGTAGTATAGGGTACTTATCCGATCCGGGGATCTATGGCTACACCTTC
TRBJ2-2 | - | - | 13 | TRBV10-2 | CASTGSPTGELFF | TGCGCCAGCACTGGGAGTCCTACCGGGGAGCTGTTTTTT
TRBJ1-6 | few | TRBD1 | 14 | TRBV10-2 | CASRMTGERTPLHF | TGCGCCAGCAGGATGACAGGGGAAAGGACACCCCTCCACTTT